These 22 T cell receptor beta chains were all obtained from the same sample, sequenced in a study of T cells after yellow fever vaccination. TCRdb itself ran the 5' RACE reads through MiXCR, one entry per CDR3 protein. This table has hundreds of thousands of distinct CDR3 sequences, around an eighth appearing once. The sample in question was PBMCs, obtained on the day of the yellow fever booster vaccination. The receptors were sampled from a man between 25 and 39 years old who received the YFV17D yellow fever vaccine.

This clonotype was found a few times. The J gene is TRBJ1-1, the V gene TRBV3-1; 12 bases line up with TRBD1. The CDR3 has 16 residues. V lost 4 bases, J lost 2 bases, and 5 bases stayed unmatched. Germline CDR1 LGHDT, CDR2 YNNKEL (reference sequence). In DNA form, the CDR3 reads TGTGCCAGCAGCCCCCGGGACAGGGGGCTTAACACTGAAGCTTTCTTT. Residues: CASSPRDRGLNTEAFF.

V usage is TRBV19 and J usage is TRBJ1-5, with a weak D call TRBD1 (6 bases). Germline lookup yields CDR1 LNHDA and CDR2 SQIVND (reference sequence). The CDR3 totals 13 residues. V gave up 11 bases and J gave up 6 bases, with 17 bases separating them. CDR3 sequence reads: CASKRGFGQPQHF. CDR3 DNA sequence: TGTGCCTCGAAGAGGGGGTTCGGTCAGCCCCAGCATTTT.

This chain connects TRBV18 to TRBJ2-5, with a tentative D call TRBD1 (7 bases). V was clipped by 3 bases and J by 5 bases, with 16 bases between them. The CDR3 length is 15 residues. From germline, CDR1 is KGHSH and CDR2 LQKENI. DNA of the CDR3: TGTGCCAGCTCACCGTCAGGGGGGCCCAGGGAGACCCAGTACTTC. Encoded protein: CASSPSGGPRETQYF.

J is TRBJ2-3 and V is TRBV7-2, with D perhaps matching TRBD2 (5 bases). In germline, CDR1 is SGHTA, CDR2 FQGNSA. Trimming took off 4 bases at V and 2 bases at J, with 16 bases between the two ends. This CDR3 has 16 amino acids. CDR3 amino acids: CASSSLGGPPTDTQYF. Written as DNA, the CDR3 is TGTGCCAGCAGCTCGCTAGGCGGGCCCCCCACAGATACGCAGTATTTT.

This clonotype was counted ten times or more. The CDR3 DNA is TGTGCCACCAGCAGCAGGGACAGGGGGAGGCATGGCTACACCTTC. Its translation: CATSSRDRGRHGYTF. The V gene is TRBV15, the J gene TRBJ1-2; 11 bases agree with TRBD1. In germline, CDR1 is LNHNV, CDR2 YYDKDF (reference sequence). V lost 3 bases, J lost 6 bases, and 6 bases stayed unmatched. CDR3 length equals 15 residues.

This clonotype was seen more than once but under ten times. CDR3 nucleotides: TGCGCCAGCAGCGGCGACGGGACGGCTTTCGAAAAACTGTTTTTT. Translated: CASSGDGTAFEKLFF. The V gene is TRBV5-1, the J gene TRBJ1-4, with D maybe TRBD1 (5 bases). V lost 4 bases and J lost 8, with 18 bases in between. Germline CDR1 SGHRS, CDR2 YFSETQ. The CDR3 consists of 15 residues.

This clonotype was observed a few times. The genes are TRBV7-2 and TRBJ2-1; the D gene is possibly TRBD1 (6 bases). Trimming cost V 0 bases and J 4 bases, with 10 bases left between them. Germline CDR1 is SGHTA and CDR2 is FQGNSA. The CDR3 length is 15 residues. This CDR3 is CASSLAGTQYNEQFF. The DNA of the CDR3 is TGTGCCAGCAGCTTAGCTGGGACACAATACAATGAGCAGTTCTTC.

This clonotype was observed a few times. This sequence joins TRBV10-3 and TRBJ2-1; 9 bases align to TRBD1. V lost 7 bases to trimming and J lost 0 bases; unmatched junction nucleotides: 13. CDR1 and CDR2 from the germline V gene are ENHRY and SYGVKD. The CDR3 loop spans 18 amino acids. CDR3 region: CAIKPGTGSLDSYNEQFF. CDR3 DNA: TGTGCCATCAAGCCCGGGACAGGGTCGCTCGACTCCTACAATGAGCAGTTCTTC.

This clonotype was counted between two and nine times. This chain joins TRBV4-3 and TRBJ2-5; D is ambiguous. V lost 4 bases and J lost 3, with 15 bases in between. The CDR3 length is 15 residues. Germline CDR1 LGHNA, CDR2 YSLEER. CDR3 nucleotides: TGCGCCAGCAGCCTAGATACAACGGAAGAAGAGACCCAGTACTTC. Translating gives CASSLDTTEEETQYF.

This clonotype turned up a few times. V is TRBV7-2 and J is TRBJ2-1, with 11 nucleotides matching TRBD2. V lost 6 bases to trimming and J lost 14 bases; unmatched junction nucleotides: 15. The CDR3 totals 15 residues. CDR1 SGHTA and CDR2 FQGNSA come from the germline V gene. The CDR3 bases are TGTGCCAGCAGTCCCGGACTAGCGGGCCTAGGAGGGGAGTTCTTC. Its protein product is CASSPGLAGLGGEFF.

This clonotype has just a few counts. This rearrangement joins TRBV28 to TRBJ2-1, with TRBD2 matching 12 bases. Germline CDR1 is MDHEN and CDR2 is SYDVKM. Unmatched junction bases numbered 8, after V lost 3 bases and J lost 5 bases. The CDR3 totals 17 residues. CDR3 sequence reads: CASSFSTSGSVHNEQFF. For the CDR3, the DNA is TGTGCCAGCAGTTTCTCGACTAGCGGGAGCGTCCACAATGAGCAGTTCTTC.

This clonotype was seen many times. CDR3: CASSPGGLEQFF. CDR3 sequence (DNA): TGCGCCAGCAGCCCGGGAGGCCTTGAGCAGTTCTTC. This chain links TRBV5-1 with TRBJ2-1; 7 nucleotides agree with TRBD2. The CDR3 runs 12 residues. Trimming removed 4 bases from V and 9 bases from J; junction bases left unmatched: 4. Germline CDR1 and CDR2: SGHRS and YFSETQ.

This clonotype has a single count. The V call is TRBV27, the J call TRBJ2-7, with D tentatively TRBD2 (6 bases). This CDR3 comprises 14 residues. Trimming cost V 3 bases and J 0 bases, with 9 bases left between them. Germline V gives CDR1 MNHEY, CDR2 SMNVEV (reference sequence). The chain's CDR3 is CASSFGLSSYEQYF. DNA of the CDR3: TGTGCCAGCAGTTTTGGACTAAGCTCCTACGAGCAGTACTTC.

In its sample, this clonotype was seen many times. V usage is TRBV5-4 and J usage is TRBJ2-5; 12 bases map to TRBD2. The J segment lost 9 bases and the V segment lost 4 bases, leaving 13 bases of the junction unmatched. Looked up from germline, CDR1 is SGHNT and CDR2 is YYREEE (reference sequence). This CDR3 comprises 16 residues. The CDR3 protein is CASSIGLAGPAVSQYF. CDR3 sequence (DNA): TGTGCCAGCAGCATCGGACTAGCGGGACCGGCTGTTTCCCAGTACTTC.

Written as DNA, the CDR3 is TGTGCCAGCAGCTTTGAGGGAGTCTATGGCTACACCTTC. This sequence encodes CASSFEGVYGYTF. The rearrangement links TRBV5-8 to TRBJ1-2; no clear D gene. The V gene's germline CDR1 is SGHTS and CDR2 YDEGEE. With 2 bases removed from V and 4 bases from J, the gap between germline ends came to 9 bases. This CDR3 comprises 13 residues.

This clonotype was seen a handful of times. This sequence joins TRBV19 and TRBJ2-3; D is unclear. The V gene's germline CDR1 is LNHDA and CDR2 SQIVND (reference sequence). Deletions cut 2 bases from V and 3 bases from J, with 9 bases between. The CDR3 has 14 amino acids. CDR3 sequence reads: CASSIKGLTDTQYF. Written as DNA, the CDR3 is TGTGCCAGTAGTATAAAAGGGTTGACAGATACGCAGTATTTT.

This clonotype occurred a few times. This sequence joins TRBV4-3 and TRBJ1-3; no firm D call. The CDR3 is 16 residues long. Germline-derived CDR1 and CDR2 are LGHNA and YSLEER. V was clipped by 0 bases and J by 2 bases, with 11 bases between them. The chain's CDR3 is CASSQDTLTPGNTIYF. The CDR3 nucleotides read TGCGCCAGCAGCCAAGATACCCTAACTCCTGGAAACACCATATATTTT.

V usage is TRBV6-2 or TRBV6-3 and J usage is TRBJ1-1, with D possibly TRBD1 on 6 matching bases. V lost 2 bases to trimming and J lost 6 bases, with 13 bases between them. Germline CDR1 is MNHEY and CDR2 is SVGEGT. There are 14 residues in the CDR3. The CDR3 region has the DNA TGTGCCAGCAGTTACCCCCAGGACAGTCCTGAAGCTTTCTTT. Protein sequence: CASSYPQDSPEAFF.

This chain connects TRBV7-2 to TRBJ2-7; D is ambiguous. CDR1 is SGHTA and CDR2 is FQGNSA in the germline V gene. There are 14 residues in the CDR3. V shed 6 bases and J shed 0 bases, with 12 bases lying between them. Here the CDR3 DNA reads TGTGCCAGCAGTTCTGGGGTTAGCTCCTACGAGCAGTACTTC. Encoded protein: CASSSGVSSYEQYF.

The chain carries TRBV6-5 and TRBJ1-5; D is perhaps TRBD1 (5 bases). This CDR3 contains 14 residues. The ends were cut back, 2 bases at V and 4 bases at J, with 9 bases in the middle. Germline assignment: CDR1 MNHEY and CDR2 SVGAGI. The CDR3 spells CASSYMTANQPQHF. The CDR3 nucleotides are TGTGCCAGCAGTTACATGACAGCAAATCAGCCCCAGCATTTT.

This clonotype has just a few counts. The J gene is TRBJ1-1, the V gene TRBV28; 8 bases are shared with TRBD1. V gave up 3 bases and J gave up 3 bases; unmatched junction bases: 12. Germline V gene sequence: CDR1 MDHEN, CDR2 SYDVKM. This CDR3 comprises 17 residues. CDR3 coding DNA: TGTGCCAGCAGTTTTGGCAGGGGGCGTCTCGCCGACACTGAAGCTTTCTTT. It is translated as CASSFGRGRLADTEAFF. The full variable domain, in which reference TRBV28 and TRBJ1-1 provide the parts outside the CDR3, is DVKVTQSSRYLVKRTGEKVFLECVQDMDHENMFWYRQDPGLGLRLIYFSYDVKMKEKGDIPEGYSVSREKKERFSLILESASTNQTSMYLCASSFGRGRLADTEAFFGQGTRLTVV.

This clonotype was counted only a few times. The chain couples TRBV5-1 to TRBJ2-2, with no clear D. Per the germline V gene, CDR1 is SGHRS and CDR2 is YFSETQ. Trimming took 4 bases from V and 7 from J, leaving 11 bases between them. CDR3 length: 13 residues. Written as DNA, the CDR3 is TGCGCCAGCAGCCTGACGGAGAACGGGGAGCTGTTTTTT. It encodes CASSLTENGELFF. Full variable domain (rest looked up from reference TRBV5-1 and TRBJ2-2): KAGVTQTPRYLIKTRGQQVTLSCSPISGHRSVSWYQQTPGQGLQFLFEYFSETQRNKGNFPGRFSGRQFSNSRSEMNVSTLELGDSALYLCASSLTENGELFFGEGSRLTVL.